Presented here are 30 T cell receptor beta chains from one specimen sequenced in a study of identical twins. Using its own MiXCR run on the 5' RACE reads, TCRdb lists one record per CDR3 protein. The repertoire has 450,000 or so distinct CDR3 sequences, roughly a quarter of them found once; the top ten carry 2.9%. This sample also belongs to another study, concerning T cells expressing NK-cell markers.

The specimen sequenced was CD4+ T cells sorted from blood. The source is a woman under 30 in good health.

This chain connects TRBV6-2 or TRBV6-3 to TRBJ2-1; the match to TRBD2 covers 11 bases. The V segment lost 7 bases and the J segment 2 bases; nucleotides outside the gene matches: 1. The CDR3 loop spans 14 amino acids. CDR1 is MNHEY and CDR2 is SVGEGT in the germline V gene. The CDR3 protein is CASMGLAAYNEQFF. The CDR3 DNA sequence: TGTGCCAGCATGGGACTAGCGGCCTACAATGAGCAGTTCTTC.

This clonotype has just a few counts. The rearrangement uses TRBV21-1 and TRBJ1-1. TRBV21-1 is annotated as a pseudogene. There are 13 residues in the CDR3. In nucleotides, the CDR3 is TGTGCCAGCAGGCCGCTAGGGAACACTGAAGCTTTCTTT. Its translation: CASRPLGNTEAFF.

In its sample, this clonotype was seen many times. The J gene is TRBJ2-1, the V gene TRBV12-3 or TRBV12-4, with D possibly matching TRBD2 (5 bases). The CDR3 spans 14 residues. Trimming removed 6 bases from V and 6 bases from J, with 15 bases in between. CDR3 amino acids: CASSHGVASNEQFF. The CDR3 DNA is TGTGCCAGCAGCCACGGGGTAGCGAGCAATGAGCAGTTCTTC.

This clonotype was seen a handful of times. This CDR3 is CASSDQGGDTQYF. The CDR3, as DNA: TGTGCCAGCAGTGATCAAGGAGGAGATACGCAGTATTTT. The chain employs TRBV2 and TRBJ2-3, with a weak D call TRBD2 (5 bases). The CDR3 loop spans 13 amino acids. Germline V gene lookup returns CDR1 SNHLY and CDR2 FYNNEI. The V end lost 3 bases, the J end lost 5 bases, and 9 bases lay between the germline ends.

This clonotype has at least ten counts. The gene calls are TRBV20-1 and TRBJ2-1, with D unclear. The germline V and J ends were trimmed by 3 bases and 0 bases, with 6 bases remaining between them. Germline V gene sequence: CDR1 DFQATT, CDR2 SNEGSKA (reference sequence). The CDR3 is 13 amino acids. The CDR3 here is CSASRGSYNEQFF. As DNA, the CDR3 is TGCAGTGCTAGCCGAGGCTCCTACAATGAGCAGTTCTTC.

This clonotype was found a few times. The genes are TRBV10-3 and TRBJ2-1, with unresolved D. Germline V gene sequence: CDR1 ENHRY, CDR2 SYGVKD. The CDR3 runs to 12 residues. Trimming left V 3 bases short and J 10 bases short, with 10 bases between. CDR3 sequence reads: CAISETWREQFF. CDR3 nucleotide sequence: TGTGCCATCAGTGAAACGTGGCGGGAGCAGTTCTTC.

The genes are TRBV9 and TRBJ2-5; TRBD2 matches 13 bases. The length of the CDR3 is 15 residues. Germline loops: CDR1 SGDLS, CDR2 YYNGEE. V was pared by 3 bases and J by 4 bases, with 3 bases of the junction left unmatched. CDR3 DNA sequence: TGTGCCAGCAGCGGGACTAGCGGGAGAACAGAGACCCAGTACTTC. Translation gives CASSGTSGRTETQYF.

The J gene is TRBJ1-5, the V gene TRBV28, with D perhaps TRBD1 (6 bases). Germline V gene lookup returns CDR1 MDHEN and CDR2 SYDVKM. This CDR3 has 15 amino acids. Trimming removed 8 bases from V and 0 bases from J, with 14 bases in between. The CDR3 reads CASFGQFHSNQPQHF. The DNA for the CDR3 is TGTGCCAGCTTCGGACAGTTCCATAGCAATCAGCCCCAGCATTTT.

V usage is TRBV4-3 and J usage is TRBJ2-3; 7 positions match TRBD2. The CDR3 contains 16 residues. Trimming at V came to 0 bases and at J to 4 bases, leaving 7 bases not matched to a gene. The germline V gene encodes CDR1 LGHNA and CDR2 YSLEER. The CDR3 DNA is TGCGCCAGCAGCCAAGAATGGACTAGTGGCGCAGATACGCAGTATTTT. Translated: CASSQEWTSGADTQYF.

This chain's CDR3 is CASSRNDGRGETQYF. The CDR3 DNA sequence: TGTGCCAGCAGCCGGAACGATGGGAGAGGAGAGACCCAGTACTTC. The chain is built from TRBV7-2 and TRBJ2-5, with D possibly TRBD2 on 5 matching bases. Germline V gives CDR1 SGHTA, CDR2 FQGNSA. The CDR3 runs 15 residues. V lost 5 bases and J 4 bases, leaving 17 bases between the germline ends.

This clonotype was found a few times. This chain joins TRBV10-3 and TRBJ2-3, with 7 bases matching TRBD2. Germline CDR1 reads ENHRY; CDR2 reads SYGVKD. The CDR3 is 12 residues long. V shed 10 bases, J shed 5 bases, and the junction held 6 bases outside the gene matches. The CDR3 loop is CATGGSGDTQYF. The DNA of the CDR3 is TGTGCCACGGGGGGTTCGGGAGATACGCAGTATTTT.

This sequence joins TRBV11-3 and TRBJ2-3; no reliable D call. The V and J ends lost 0 bases and 8 bases respectively, with 9 bases between them. Germline V gene data show CDR1 as SGHNT and CDR2 as YENEEA. The CDR3 runs to 13 residues. CDR3 sequence (DNA): TGTGCCAGCAGCTTAGATCTATCGGGTACGCAGTATTTT. Protein sequence: CASSLDLSGTQYF.

The V and J genes are TRBV3-1 and TRBJ2-5; TRBD1 might be the D (5 bases). Trimming pared 4 bases from V and 2 bases from J, leaving 14 bases between. CDR1 LGHDT and CDR2 YNNKEL come from the germline V gene (reference sequence). CDR3 size: 15 residues. The CDR3: CASSPLLQGQETQYF. In DNA form, the CDR3 reads TGTGCCAGCAGCCCCCTCCTCCAGGGTCAAGAGACCCAGTACTTC.

The CDR3 DNA reads as TGTGCCAGCAGTGAATACGATGAGCAGTTCTTC. Translation gives CASSEYDEQFF. The chain links TRBV2 to TRBJ2-1; D remains unclear. V lost 2 bases, J lost 8 bases, and 4 bases lay in between. The V gene's germline CDR1 is SNHLY and CDR2 FYNNEI. CDR3 length: 11 residues.

This clonotype was counted many times. The V gene is TRBV7-9, the J gene TRBJ2-5, with TRBD1 identical over 7 bases. The germline V gene has CDR1 SEHNR and CDR2 FQNEAQ (reference sequence). Trimming took 3 bases from V and 5 from J; bases not matched to a gene: 3. CDR3 length equals 13 residues. The CDR3 protein is CASSFMGQETQYF. The CDR3 DNA sequence: TGTGCCAGCAGCTTCATGGGACAGGAGACCCAGTACTTC. Based on the CDR3 plus reference TRBV7-9 and TRBJ2-5, the full variable domain is DTGVSQNPRHKITKRGQNVTFRCDPISEHNRLYWYRQTLGQGPEFLTYFQNEAQLEKSRLLSDRFSAERPKGSFSTLEIQRTEQGDSAMYLCASSFMGQETQYFGPGTRLLVL.

In its sample, this clonotype was seen many times. This chain uses TRBV7-2 with TRBJ2-7, with D hard to call. Trimming stripped 4 bases from V and 3 bases from J, with 7 bases between. The CDR3 covers 12 residues. Germline-derived CDR1 and CDR2 are SGHTA and FQGNSA. CDR3 sequence (DNA): TGTGCCAGCAGCTGGACCTACTACGAGCAGTACTTC. Residues: CASSWTYYEQYF.

At least ten counts were recorded for this clonotype. The chain couples TRBV10-3 to TRBJ2-3; 11 positions match TRBD2. Trimming cost V 8 bases and J 3 bases; bases outside gene matches: 7. The CDR3 spans 15 residues. Germline values: CDR1 ENHRY, CDR2 SYGVKD. Written as DNA, the CDR3 is TGTGCCATCGGTCTAGCGGGGGGACGAACAGATACGCAGTATTTT. This sequence encodes CAIGLAGGRTDTQYF.

This clonotype was detected a few times. This rearrangement joins TRBV7-2 to TRBJ2-3; 10 positions match TRBD1. This CDR3 has 16 amino acids. Germline V lookup: CDR1 SGHTA, CDR2 FQGNSA. The V segment lost 5 bases and the J segment 1 base; nucleotides outside the gene matches: 6. CDR3 in amino acids: CASSQGQGMGTDTQYF. Written as DNA, the CDR3 is TGTGCCAGCAGCCAGGGACAGGGGATGGGCACAGATACGCAGTATTTT.

V usage is TRBV5-5 and J usage is TRBJ1-6; D is undetermined. The germline V gene has CDR1 SGHKS and CDR2 YYEKEE (reference sequence). V shed 4 bases and J shed 7 bases, with 9 bases lying between them. This CDR3 has 13 residues. The DNA of the CDR3 is TGTGCCAGCAGCCCCCTTGACAATTCACCCCTCCACTTT. Encoded protein: CASSPLDNSPLHF.

The chain links TRBV12-3 or TRBV12-4 to TRBJ2-7; D gene ambiguous. V lost 5 bases, J lost 7 bases, and 9 bases lay in between. The CDR3 is made up of 11 amino acids. CDR3 nucleotides: TGTGCCAGCAGTCTCCTAAGAGAGCAGTACTTC. It translates to CASSLLREQYF.

This rearrangement joins TRBV6-2 or TRBV6-3 to TRBJ2-4; 7 nucleotides match TRBD2. V lost 5 bases and J lost 1; bases outside the gene matches: 5. CDR1 and CDR2 (germline): MNHEY, SVGEGT. The CDR3 has 15 amino acids. The CDR3 bases are TGTGCCAGCAGTAGGGAGGGACTGGCCAAAAACATTCAGTACTTC. Translation gives CASSREGLAKNIQYF.

The rearrangement joins TRBV21-1 to TRBJ1-1. TRBV21-1 represents a pseudogene. The CDR3 has 13 amino acids. The CDR3 sequence is CASSKRFDTQAFF. For the CDR3, the DNA is TGTGCCAGCAGCAAAAGGTTTGACACCCAAGCTTTCTTT.

A few counts support this clonotype. V gene TRBV19 combines with J gene TRBJ2-2; TRBD2 agrees at 7 bases. The J segment lost 7 bases and the V segment lost 8 bases, leaving 10 bases of the junction unmatched. CDR3 length equals 14 residues. Looked up from germline, CDR1 is LNHDA and CDR2 is SQIVND (reference sequence). The chain's CDR3 is CASRGAGEIGELFF. The DNA of the CDR3 is TGTGCCAGTCGGGGTGCGGGAGAGATCGGGGAGCTGTTTTTT. Drawing the rest from reference TRBV19 and TRBJ2-2, the complete variable domain is DGGITQSPKYLFRKEGQNVTLSCEQNLNHDAMYWYRQDPGQGLRLIYYSQIVNDFQKGDIAEGYSVSREKKESFPLTVTSAQKNPTAFYLCASRGAGEIGELFFGEGSRLTVL.

This clonotype has only a few counts. The rearrangement joins TRBV5-1 to TRBJ2-5; 12 bases are shared with TRBD2. Unmatched junction bases numbered 5, after V lost 3 bases and J lost 5 bases. This CDR3 is built from 15 residues. The germline V gene encodes CDR1 SGHRS and CDR2 YFSETQ. CDR3 sequence (DNA): TGCGCCAGCAGCTCAAGGACTAGCGGGACGGAGACCCAGTACTTC. Its translation: CASSSRTSGTETQYF.

The CDR3 DNA reads TGTGCCAGCAGCCAAGACAGGGGGCGCGGTTCTGGCTACACCTTC. This encodes CASSQDRGRGSGYTF. J is TRBJ1-2 and V is TRBV3-1, with TRBD1 matching over 8 bases. The CDR3 length is 15 residues. CDR1 and CDR2 from the germline V gene are LGHDT and YNNKEL (reference sequence). V gave up 0 bases and J gave up 7 bases; unmatched junction bases: 7.

The chain combines TRBV19 with TRBJ2-4; the D gene is possibly TRBD2 (6 bases). V dropped 8 bases and J dropped 6 bases, with 11 bases sitting between them. CDR1 is LNHDA, CDR2 SQIVND, per germline (reference sequence). The CDR3 is 12 residues long. The CDR3 region has the DNA TGTGCCAGTGATTCCGGGAGAAACATTCAGTACTTC. Translation: CASDSGRNIQYF.

This clonotype was detected many times. The chain couples TRBV5-4 to TRBJ1-1; no firm D call. The germline V and J ends were trimmed by 2 bases and 1 base, with 6 bases remaining between them. Per germline, CDR1 SGHNT and CDR2 YYREEE (reference sequence). CDR3 length: 13 amino acids. The CDR3 region is CASSFDQNTEAFF. CDR3 in DNA: TGTGCCAGCAGCTTCGACCAGAACACTGAAGCTTTCTTT.

The chain joins TRBV30 to TRBJ2-2; the D is unclear. Trimming shortened V by 4 bases and J by 4 bases, and 10 bases separated the two germline ends. CDR3 length equals 13 residues. CDR1 GTSNPN and CDR2 SVGIG come from the germline V gene (reference sequence). The CDR3 reads CAWIRAVTGELFF. The CDR3 coding sequence is TGTGCCTGGATAAGGGCGGTCACCGGGGAGCTGTTTTTT.

The chain recombines TRBV5-1 with TRBJ2-4, with 7 nucleotides matching TRBD2. Trimming removed 0 bases from V and 9 bases from J; junction bases left unmatched: 12. The CDR3 has 16 amino acids. Germline CDR1 and CDR2: SGHRS and YFSETQ. Here the CDR3 reads CASSLVGTTAGGIQYF. DNA for the CDR3: TGCGCCAGCAGCTTGGTGGGGACTACTGCCGGGGGCATTCAGTACTTC. The complete variable domain, with remaining parts taken from reference TRBV5-1 and TRBJ2-4, reads KAGVTQTPRYLIKTRGQQVTLSCSPISGHRSVSWYQQTPGQGLQFLFEYFSETQRNKGNFPGRFSGRQFSNSRSEMNVSTLELGDSALYLCASSLVGTTAGGIQYFGAGTRLSVL.

This clonotype has a handful of counts. The rearrangement uses TRBV5-1 and TRBJ2-1, with TRBD2 matching over 7 bases. Germline-derived CDR1 and CDR2 are SGHRS and YFSETQ. After removal of 0 bases from V and 5 bases from J, the junction contained 5 bases not matched to a gene. CDR3 length: 15 residues. CDR3 amino acids: CASSLEASGHNEQFF. The CDR3 region has the DNA TGCGCCAGCAGCTTGGAAGCTAGCGGTCACAATGAGCAGTTCTTC. The entire variable domain, with the rest obtained from reference TRBV5-1 and TRBJ2-1, is as follows: KAGVTQTPRYLIKTRGQQVTLSCSPISGHRSVSWYQQTPGQGLQFLFEYFSETQRNKGNFPGRFSGRQFSNSRSEMNVSTLELGDSALYLCASSLEASGHNEQFFGPGTRLTVL.